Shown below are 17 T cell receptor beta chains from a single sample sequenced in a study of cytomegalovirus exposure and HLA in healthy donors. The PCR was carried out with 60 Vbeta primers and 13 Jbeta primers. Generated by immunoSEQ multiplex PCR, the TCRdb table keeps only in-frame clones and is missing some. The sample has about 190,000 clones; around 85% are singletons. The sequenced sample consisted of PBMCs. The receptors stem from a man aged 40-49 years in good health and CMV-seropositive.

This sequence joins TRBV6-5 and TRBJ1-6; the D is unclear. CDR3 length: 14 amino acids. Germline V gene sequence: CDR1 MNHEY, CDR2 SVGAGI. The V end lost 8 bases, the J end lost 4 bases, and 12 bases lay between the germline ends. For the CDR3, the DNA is TGTGCCAGCTGTCGCAGGACTTATAATTCACCCCTCCACTTT. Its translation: CASCRRTYNSPLHF.

The CDR3 nucleotides are TGTGCCAGCAAAGACAGGGCCCCAACTAATGAAAAACTGTTTTTT. Its protein product is CASKDRAPTNEKLFF. The chain combines TRBV6-1 with TRBJ1-4; 7 bases map to TRBD1. Germline CDR1 is MNHNS and CDR2 is SASEGT. This CDR3 contains 15 residues. The V gene end was trimmed by 7 bases and the J gene end by 0 bases; junction bases not matched to a gene: 5.

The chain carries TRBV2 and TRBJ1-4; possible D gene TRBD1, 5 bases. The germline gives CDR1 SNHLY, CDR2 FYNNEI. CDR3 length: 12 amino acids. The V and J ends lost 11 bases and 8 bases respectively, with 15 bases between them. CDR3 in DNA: TGTGCCCTTCGACATACAGGAGAAAAACTGTTTTTT. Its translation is CALRHTGEKLFF.

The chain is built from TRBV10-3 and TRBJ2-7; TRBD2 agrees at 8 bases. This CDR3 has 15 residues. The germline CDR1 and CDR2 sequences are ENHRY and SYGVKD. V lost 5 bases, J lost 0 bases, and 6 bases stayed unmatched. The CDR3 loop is CAISKTSASSYEQYF. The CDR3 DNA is TGTGCCATCAGTAAGACTAGCGCGAGCTCCTACGAGCAGTACTTC.

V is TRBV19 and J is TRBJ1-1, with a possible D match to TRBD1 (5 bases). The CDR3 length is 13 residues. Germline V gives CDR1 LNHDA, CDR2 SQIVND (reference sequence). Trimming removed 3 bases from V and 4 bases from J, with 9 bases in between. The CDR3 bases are TGTGCCAGTAGTATTCGGGGGGGCACTGAAGCTTTCTTT. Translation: CASSIRGGTEAFF.

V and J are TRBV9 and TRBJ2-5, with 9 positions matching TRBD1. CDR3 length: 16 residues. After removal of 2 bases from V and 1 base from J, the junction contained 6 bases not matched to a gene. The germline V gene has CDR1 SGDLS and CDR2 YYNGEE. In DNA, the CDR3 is TGTGCCAGCAGCGTCCCGACAGGGGGGGGCCAAGAGACCCAGTACTTC. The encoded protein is CASSVPTGGGQETQYF.

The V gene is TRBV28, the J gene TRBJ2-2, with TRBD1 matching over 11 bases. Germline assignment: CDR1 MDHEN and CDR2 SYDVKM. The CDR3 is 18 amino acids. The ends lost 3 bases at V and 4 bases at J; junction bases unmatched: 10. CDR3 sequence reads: CASSFPGQGVISTGELFF. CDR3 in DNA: TGTGCCAGCAGTTTCCCGGGACAGGGGGTTATTTCCACCGGGGAGCTGTTTTTT. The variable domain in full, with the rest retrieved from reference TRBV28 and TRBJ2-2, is DVKVTQSSRYLVKRTGEKVFLECVQDMDHENMFWYRQDPGLGLRLIYFSYDVKMKEKGDIPEGYSVSREKKERFSLILESASTNQTSMYLCASSFPGQGVISTGELFFGEGSRLTVL.

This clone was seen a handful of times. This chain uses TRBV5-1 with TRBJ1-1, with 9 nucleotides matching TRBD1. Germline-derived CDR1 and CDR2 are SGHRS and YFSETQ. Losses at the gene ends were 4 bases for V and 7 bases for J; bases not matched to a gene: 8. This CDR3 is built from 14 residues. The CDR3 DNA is TGCGCCAGCAGCCTAGGGACAGGGTTCCGTGAAGCTTTCTTT. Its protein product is CASSLGTGFREAFF.

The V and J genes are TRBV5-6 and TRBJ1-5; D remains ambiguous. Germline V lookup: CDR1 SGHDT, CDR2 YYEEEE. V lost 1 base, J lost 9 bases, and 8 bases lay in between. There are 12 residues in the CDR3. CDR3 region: CASSLRGGPQHF. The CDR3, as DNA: TGTGCCAGCAGCTTGCGGGGAGGGCCCCAGCATTTT.

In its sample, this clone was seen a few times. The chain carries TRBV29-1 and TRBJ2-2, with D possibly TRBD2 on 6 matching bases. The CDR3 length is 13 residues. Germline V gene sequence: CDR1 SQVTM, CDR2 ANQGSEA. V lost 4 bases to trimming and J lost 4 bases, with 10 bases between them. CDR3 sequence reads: CSVGYGGTGELFF. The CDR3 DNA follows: TGCAGCGTTGGTTACGGGGGCACCGGGGAGCTGTTTTTT.

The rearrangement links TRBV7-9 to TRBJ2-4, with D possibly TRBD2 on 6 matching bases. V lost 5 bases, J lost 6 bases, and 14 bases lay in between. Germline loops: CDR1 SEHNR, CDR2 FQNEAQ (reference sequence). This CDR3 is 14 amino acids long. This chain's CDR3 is CASSLTRDANIQYF. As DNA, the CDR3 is TGTGCCAGCAGCCTCACGCGGGACGCAAACATTCAGTACTTC. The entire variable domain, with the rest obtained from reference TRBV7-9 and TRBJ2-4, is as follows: DTGVSQNPRHKITKRGQNVTFRCDPISEHNRLYWYRQTLGQGPEFLTYFQNEAQLEKSRLLSDRFSAERPKGSFSTLEIQRTEQGDSAMYLCASSLTRDANIQYFGAGTRLSVL.

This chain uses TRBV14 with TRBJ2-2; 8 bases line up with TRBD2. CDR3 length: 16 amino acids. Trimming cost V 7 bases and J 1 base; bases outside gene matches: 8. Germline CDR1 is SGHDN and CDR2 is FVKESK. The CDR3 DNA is TGTGCCAGCACCCCAACCGGGGGGGGGAACACCGGGGAGCTGTTTTTT. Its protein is CASTPTGGGNTGELFF.

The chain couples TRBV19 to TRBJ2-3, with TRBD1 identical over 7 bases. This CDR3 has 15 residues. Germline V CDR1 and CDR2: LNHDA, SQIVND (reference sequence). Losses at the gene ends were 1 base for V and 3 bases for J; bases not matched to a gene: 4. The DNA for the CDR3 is TGTGCCAGTAGTATAGGACAGGGTAGAACAGATACGCAGTATTTT. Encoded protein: CASSIGQGRTDTQYF.

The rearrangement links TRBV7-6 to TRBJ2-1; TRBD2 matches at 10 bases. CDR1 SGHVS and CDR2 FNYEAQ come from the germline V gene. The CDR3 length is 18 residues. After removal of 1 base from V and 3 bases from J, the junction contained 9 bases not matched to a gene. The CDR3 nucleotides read TGTGCCAGCAGCTTAGAACTGCTAGCGGGGGCACACTACAATGAGCAGTTCTTC. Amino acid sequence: CASSLELLAGAHYNEQFF.

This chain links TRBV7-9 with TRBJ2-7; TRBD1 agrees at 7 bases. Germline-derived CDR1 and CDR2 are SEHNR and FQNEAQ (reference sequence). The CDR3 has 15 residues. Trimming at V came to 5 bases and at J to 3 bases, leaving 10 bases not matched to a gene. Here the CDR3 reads CASSPESDRDYEQYF. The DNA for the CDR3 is TGTGCCAGCAGCCCGGAGAGTGACAGGGACTACGAGCAGTACTTC.

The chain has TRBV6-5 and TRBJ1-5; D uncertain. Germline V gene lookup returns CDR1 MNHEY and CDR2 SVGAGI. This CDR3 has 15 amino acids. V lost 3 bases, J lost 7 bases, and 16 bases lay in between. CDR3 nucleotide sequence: TGTGCCAGCAGTTATGGATTGCCGGGTGTGCAGCCCCAGCATTTT. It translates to CASSYGLPGVQPQHF.

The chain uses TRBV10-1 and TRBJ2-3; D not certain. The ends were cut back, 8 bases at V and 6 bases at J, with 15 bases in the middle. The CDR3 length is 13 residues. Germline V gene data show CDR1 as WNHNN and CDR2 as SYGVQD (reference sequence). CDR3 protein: CASADYSADTQYF. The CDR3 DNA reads TGCGCCAGCGCCGATTATTCCGCGGATACGCAGTATTTT.